This record looks at one T cell receptor beta chain sequence and its context. This clonotype was found many times. What antigen it recognizes has not been identified. No much larger clone exists at a distance of one base, and base qualities are not known. To synthesize cDNA, template-switch 5'RACE was performed with a primer carrying a 10-nucleotide random unique molecular identifier so that each TCR transcript was tagged. Over 200 million TCR-beta sequences, covering 15-18 subjects, were produced in each sequencing run. The RNeasy kit was used for extraction of total RNA. The KAPA Real-time Library Amplification kit was used to amplify TCR-beta VDJ regions with primers targeting the TCR constant region and the 5'RACE anchor. Sample indexes and Illumina adaptors were added in a first PCR, after which library yield was increased in a second PCR. After purification with Ampure beads, the TCR product of roughly 650 bp was size-selected on a 2% E-gel SizeSelection system. Before pooling, library quality was checked on a Bioanalyzer, concentration was measured with Qubit, and libraries were quantified with the Kapa Library Quantification kit. Libraries were sequenced paired-end 2 x 150 bp on an Illumina HiSeq 2500. To increase sequence diversity, about 25-30% phiX was spiked into each library pool. The authors' pipeline ran thus. Quality-filtered reads were processed with the UMI-based MiGEC pipeline, which removed over 75% of raw TCR sequences during error correction. IMGT germline references were used for aligning VDJ genes, and each clonotype was defined as a unique CDR3 amino acid sequence together with its V-J genes. VDJtools evaluated clonal expansion, Shannon diversity and CDR3 relatedness (CalcPairwiseDistances, ClusterSamples); CLCbio workbench built phylogenetic trees. Clones with at least 8 unique UMIs were defined as expanded, with this threshold being based on coefficient-of-variation modelling across technical triplicates. TCRdb passed the public sequencing reads through fastp at Q25 and MiXCR, retaining productive beta sequences. Rows are combined by CDR3 protein, so each entry shows the most common genes and DNA. It is TCRdb's table, rather than the study itself, that gives the V and J calls and clone size. This sample lists approximately 60,000 distinct CDR3 sequences; roughly 3.7% were detected once. Together, the top ten hold just over 2.5% of the sample.

This record belongs to a study of neurological immune-mediated disorders (dated by TCRdb to between 2019 and 2020). With regard to the full study: Among the roughly 35 multiple sclerosis patients, approximately 30 had relapsing-remitting MS and 3 had secondary progressive MS. The cohort included some 70 subjects: around 15 with HAM/TSP, approximately 34 with multiple sclerosis, and roughly 20 healthy controls. The study compared peripheral blood TCR-beta repertoires of HTLV-I-associated myelopathy (HAM/TSP) patients, multiple sclerosis patients and healthy controls using UMI-based sequencing. The 95 to 120 TCR-beta libraries included longitudinal samples, technical triplicates and paired sorted CD4+ and CD8+ T-cell subsets alongside PBMC samples. Study-wide findings and limitations: TCR clonal expansion was highest in HAM/TSP patients and lowest in MS patients, with MS patients falling below even healthy controls. In a phylogenetic analysis, the repertoires of 18 out of 34 MS patients fell into a single cluster of related CDR3 sequences, pointing to a possible signature at the repertoire level. No association of the MS cluster with clinical or MRI features was observed, and the need for larger cohorts was stated by the authors. Expanded clones from different subjects shared no identical CDR3 amino acid sequences, which suggests that TCR-beta repertoires were private in all groups.

For the unsorted PBMC libraries, 2 million PBMCs were stored in RNAlater at -80 degrees C until RNA extraction and were used to generate the libraries. The multiple sclerosis patients were enrolled in a US clinical protocol that evaluated disease progression with magnetic resonance imaging. PBMCs were separated from peripheral blood using Ficoll-Hypaque density gradient centrifugation and then cryopreserved in liquid nitrogen. CDR1 and CDR2 (MNHNY, SVGAGI) derive from the germline V gene (reference sequence). From cysteine to phenylalanine, the CDR3 is 14 amino acids long. CDR3 DNA is the only sequence kept; it has 42 bases, read in frame from the first base. V lost 2 bases and J lost 2 bases; the stretch between them is 8 bases long.

The sequence derives from a middle-aged man with multiple sclerosis. Here the chain combines TRBV6-6 and TRBJ2-3, with the D gene too uncertain to name. The sequenced sample was PBMCs. Read as DNA, the sequence is TGTGCCAGCAGTTACGTCACAGACACAGATACGCAGTATTTT. The translation is CASSYVTDTDTQYF.